This T cell receptor beta chain is from a study of glioma-infiltrating T cells. TCR alpha and beta CDR3 regions were amplified from RNA using iRepertoire nested multiplex PCR. TCRdb reprocessed the multiplex PCR reads via MiXCR and lists one record per CDR3 protein. The data hold about 180,000 distinct CDR3 sequences, with around 40% observed a single time. V was clipped by 6 bases and J by 5 bases, with 25 bases between them. This CDR3 has 18 amino acids. Per the germline V gene, CDR1 is MGHRA and CDR2 is YSYEKL. The material sequenced was glioma tissue, nonneoplastic brain tissue, or PBMCs (not recorded which). This sequence joins TRBV4-1 and TRBJ1-4; D ambiguous. This receptor was taken from a human donor with low-grade glioma or glioblastoma, undergoing nonglioma brain surgery, or in good health (not recorded which). This CDR3 is CASRRNLGDGQRNEKLFF. The CDR3 bases are TGCGCCAGCAGACGAAACCTAGGCGACGGGCAGCGCAATGAAAAACTGTTTTTT.